This TCR beta chain was sequenced during a study of CD8+ T cells in alopecia areata. General study findings and limits: Given one nonresponder, whether baseline CD8+ expansion relates to response remains uncertain. Scalp clonality, together with expanded CD8+ clones among the top 100, fell significantly with tofacitinib. When scalp samples are sequenced, resident alphabeta T cells of normal skin are also captured.

Noted treatment: oral pan-JAK inhibitor, 5-10 mg twice daily. A word on this clone: Its antigen is undetermined.

V gave up 8 bases and J gave up 3 bases, with 11 bases separating them. Germline CDR1 SNHLY, CDR2 FYNNEI. This CDR3 region has 13 residues. RNA was extracted and reverse transcribed into cDNA as the sequencing template. Sequencing used immunoSEQ multiplex PCR; TCRdb keeps in-frame clones, though not all of them. The repertoire holds about 270,000 clones, with about three fifths as singletons. This chain links TRBV2 with TRBJ1-5; D may be TRBD1 (5 bases). Sequenced material: CD4+ T cells sorted from blood, taken around week 54, from a patient treated with tofacitinib. The origin of this receptor is a human donor with alopecia areata. CDR3 coding DNA: TGTGCCAGCTGGGGGAGGGACAATCAGCCCCAGCATTTT. Translated, it gives CASWGRDNQPQHF.